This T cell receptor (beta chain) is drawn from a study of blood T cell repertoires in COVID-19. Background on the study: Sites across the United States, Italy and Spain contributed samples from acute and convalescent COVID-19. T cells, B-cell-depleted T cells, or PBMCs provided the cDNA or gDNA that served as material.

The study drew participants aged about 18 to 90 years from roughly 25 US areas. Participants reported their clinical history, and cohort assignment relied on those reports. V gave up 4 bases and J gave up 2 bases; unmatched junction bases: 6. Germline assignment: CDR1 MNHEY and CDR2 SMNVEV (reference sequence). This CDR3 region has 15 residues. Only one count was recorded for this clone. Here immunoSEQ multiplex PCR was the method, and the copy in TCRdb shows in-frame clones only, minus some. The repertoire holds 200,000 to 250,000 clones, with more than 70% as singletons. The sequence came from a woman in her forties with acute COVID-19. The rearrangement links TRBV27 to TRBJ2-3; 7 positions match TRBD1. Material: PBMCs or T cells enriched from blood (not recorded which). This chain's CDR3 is CASSSPGQPTDTQYF. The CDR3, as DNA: TGTGCCAGCAGTTCCCCGGGACAGCCCACAGATACGCAGTATTTT.